This entry lists 25 T cell receptor beta chains sequenced from one sample in a study of T cell repertoires in cytomegalovirus infection (dated by TCRdb to the late 2010s). These reads were obtained on an Illumina HiSeq 1500. TCRdb redid the processing of the public reads, applying fastp at Q25 and MiXCR, and retained in-frame beta chains. All rows with the same CDR3 protein become a single entry with the most common DNA and genes. This sample has nearly 450,000 distinct CDR3 sequences in its table, and roughly 30% of those were observed once. Jointly, the top ten make up around 15% of the sample. Material: PBMCs. These receptors were taken from a human donor in good health (CMV status not recorded). Some clones in this sample may be carry-over from other donors' samples.

This chain links TRBV7-2 with TRBJ2-2; D not certain. Trimming stripped 5 bases from V and 1 base from J, with 17 bases between. CDR3 length: 17 amino acids. Germline V gives CDR1 SGHTA, CDR2 FQGNSA. For the CDR3, the DNA is TGTGCCAGCAGCCATTTAACTGGTCGCGGGAACACCGGGGAGCTGTTTTTT. It codes for CASSHLTGRGNTGELFF. The full variable domain, in which reference TRBV7-2 and TRBJ2-2 provide the parts outside the CDR3, is GAGVSQSPSNKVTEKGKDVELRCDPISGHTALYWYRQSLGQGLEFLIYFQGNSAPDKSGLPSDRFSAERTGGSVSTLTIQRTQQEDSAVYLCASSHLTGRGNTGELFFGEGSRLTVL.

This clonotype has a single count. A read error may account for a junction end that differs from germline. The chain joins TRBV24-1 to TRBJ2-7; 9 bases are shared with TRBD1. CDR1 and CDR2 from the germline V gene are KGHDR and SFDVKD. CDR3 length equals 14 residues. Written as DNA, the CDR3 is TGTGCCACCAGTGACCGGGGACAGGGCTACGAGCTGTACTTC. It is translated as CATSDRGQGYELYF.

This clonotype was recorded many times. The chain has TRBV6-1 and TRBJ1-1; D may be TRBD1 (6 bases). The V and J ends lost 7 bases and 8 bases respectively, with 23 bases between them. Germline-derived CDR1 and CDR2 are MNHNS and SASEGT. The CDR3 totals 15 residues. The CDR3 region has the DNA TGTGCCAGCACTACAATCCGCAGGGGCCCCTACGAAGCTTTCTTT. This encodes CASTTIRRGPYEAFF.

The chain has TRBV19 and TRBJ2-1; 7 positions agree with TRBD1. The V gene's germline CDR1 is LNHDA and CDR2 SQIVND (reference sequence). The CDR3 is 15 amino acids. V was pared by 5 bases and J by 2 bases, with 6 bases of the junction left unmatched. The CDR3 loop reads CASSSQGLTYNEQFF. The CDR3 coding sequence is TGTGCCAGTAGTTCACAGGGGCTCACCTACAATGAGCAGTTCTTC. Full variable domain (rest looked up from reference TRBV19 and TRBJ2-1): DGGITQSPKYLFRKEGQNVTLSCEQNLNHDAMYWYRQDPGQGLRLIYYSQIVNDFQKGDIAEGYSVSREKKESFPLTVTSAQKNPTAFYLCASSSQGLTYNEQFFGPGTRLTVL.

The CDR3 DNA follows: TGTGCCAGCAGGTCGAGGAGACAGATCACAGATACGCAGTATTTT. This sequence encodes CASRSRRQITDTQYF. The chain joins TRBV2 to TRBJ2-3; TRBD1 is a possible D gene (5 bases). Per the germline V gene, CDR1 is SNHLY and CDR2 is FYNNEI. CDR3 length equals 15 residues. V was shortened by 6 bases and J by 2 bases, with 15 bases between the two germline ends. The complete variable domain, with remaining parts taken from reference TRBV2 and TRBJ2-3, reads EPEVTQTPSHQVTQMGQEVILRCVPISNHLYFYWYRQILGQKVEFLVSFYNNEISEKSEIFDDQFSVERPDGSNFTLKIRSTKLEDSAMYFCASRSRRQITDTQYFGPGTRLTVL.

This clonotype was observed many times. V and J are TRBV7-8 and TRBJ2-3, with 10 bases identical to TRBD2. The germline V gene has CDR1 SGHVS and CDR2 FQNEAQ. CDR3 length equals 18 residues. V dropped 5 bases and J dropped 0; count of bases not matched to a gene: 11. CDR3 nucleotides: TGTGCCAGCAGCGGTCGGGTAGCGGGGGGCTCTAGCACAGATACGCAGTATTTT. Protein sequence: CASSGRVAGGSSTDTQYF.

The table lists this clonotype with a few counts. The chain carries TRBV19 and TRBJ1-3; a weak D match, TRBD1 (6 bases). Looked up from germline, CDR1 is LNHDA and CDR2 is SQIVND (reference sequence). Trimming stripped 6 bases from V and 1 base from J, with 10 bases between. The CDR3 length is 14 residues. CDR3 nucleotide sequence: TGTGCCAGTAGAGCCGGGACATCTGGAAACACCATATATTTT. Protein sequence: CASRAGTSGNTIYF.

This clonotype was seen only once. This chain connects TRBV7-9 to TRBJ1-2; D gene ambiguous. V lost 5 bases, J lost 4 bases, and 14 bases lay in between. The CDR3 sequence is 14 residues long. CDR1 and CDR2 (germline): SEHNR, FQNEAQ (reference sequence). CDR3 nucleotides: TGTGCCAGCAGCGTCGGACGGAATACCTATGGCTACACCTTC. It yields the protein CASSVGRNTYGYTF.

The V and J genes are TRBV7-6 and TRBJ2-1; TRBD2 agrees at 9 bases. Germline V gene data show CDR1 as SGHVS and CDR2 as FNYEAQ. Unmatched junction bases numbered 13, after V lost 7 bases and J lost 9 bases. The CDR3 is 15 amino acids. Here the CDR3 DNA reads TGTGCCAGCACTTCTGGAGTAGCGGGGGAGACTGAGCAGTTCTTC. Amino acids: CASTSGVAGETEQFF.

This clonotype was counted many times. The CDR3 protein is CASSFTGLGTEAFF. CDR3 DNA: TGTGCCAGCAGCTTTACAGGGCTTGGCACTGAAGCTTTCTTT. The J gene is TRBJ1-1, the V gene TRBV7-2; maybe TRBD1 (6 bases). In germline, CDR1 is SGHTA, CDR2 FQGNSA. The CDR3 extends over 14 amino acids. Trimming left V 3 bases short and J 4 bases short, with 12 bases between.

V gene TRBV6-4 combines with J gene TRBJ2-3; the match to TRBD2 covers 8 bases. Germline V gene lookup returns CDR1 MRHNA and CDR2 SNTAGT. Losses at the gene ends were 3 bases for V and 2 bases for J; bases not matched to a gene: 4. This CDR3 comprises 15 residues. The CDR3 sequence: CASSEGAGVTDTQYF. The CDR3 nucleotides read TGTGCCAGCAGTGAAGGAGCGGGGGTCACAGATACGCAGTATTTT.

The chain carries TRBV14 and TRBJ2-3; D unclear. V was clipped by 1 base and J by 0 bases, with 11 bases between them. In germline, CDR1 is SGHDN, CDR2 FVKESK. The CDR3 runs to 16 residues. The CDR3 nucleotides read TGTGCCAGCAGCCAAGGGACGGCGCTTAGCACAGATACGCAGTATTTT. This encodes CASSQGTALSTDTQYF.

To note about this clonotype: A read error may account for a junction end that differs from germline. J is TRBJ2-7 and V is TRBV5-3; D might be TRBD2 (5 bases). TRBV5-3 has ORF status, its function being uncertain. The CDR3 extends over 15 amino acids. CDR3 in amino acids: CASSSPDGEYYEQYF. In DNA form, the CDR3 reads TGTGCCAGCAGCTCCCCGGACGGGGAATATTACGAGCAGTACTTC.

The table lists this clonotype with many counts. The J gene is TRBJ1-1, the V gene TRBV6-1; D call uncertain. Trimming removed 9 bases at V and 4 bases at J, with 18 bases between. The CDR3 consists of 14 residues. The germline CDR1 and CDR2 sequences are MNHNS and SASEGT. The CDR3 coding sequence is TGTGCCAGTGAGGGCAGCCCCTATGGCACTGAAGCTTTCTTT. Amino acid sequence: CASEGSPYGTEAFF.

This chain links TRBV11-1 with TRBJ1-1, with 10 nucleotides matching TRBD1. Germline assignment: CDR1 SGHAT and CDR2 FQDESV (reference sequence). V shed 4 bases and J 3 bases; nucleotides not matched to a gene: 8. The CDR3 runs 16 residues. CDR3 bases: TGTGCCAGCAGCTCCTGGACAGGGGGTGAGGACACTGAAGCTTTCTTT. Translated, it gives CASSSWTGGEDTEAFF.

The V and J genes are TRBV2 and TRBJ2-7, with D tentatively TRBD2 (5 bases). The ends were cut back, 8 bases at V and 3 bases at J, with 14 bases in the middle. The germline V gene has CDR1 SNHLY and CDR2 FYNNEI. The CDR3 has 13 residues. CDR3 in DNA: TGTGCCAGCGATGAGGGAGCAGGCTACGAGCAGTACTTC. The encoded protein is CASDEGAGYEQYF.

This clonotype was picked up a small number of times. CDR3 sequence: CASSTWTGSYEQYF. As DNA, the CDR3 is TGTGCCAGTAGTACTTGGACGGGTTCCTACGAGCAGTACTTC. This chain joins TRBV19 and TRBJ2-7; no firm D call. Deletions cut 4 bases from V and 1 base from J, with 11 bases between. The CDR3 consists of 14 residues. CDR1 and CDR2 (germline): LNHDA, SQIVND (reference sequence).

This clonotype has a handful of counts. The chain is built from TRBV6-5 and TRBJ1-6, with D unclear. This CDR3 is 12 amino acids long. Germline V gene lookup returns CDR1 MNHEY and CDR2 SVGAGI. V gave up 7 bases and J gave up 7 bases, with 8 bases separating them. This CDR3 is CASKRANSPLHF. The DNA of the CDR3 is TGTGCCAGCAAAAGGGCCAATTCACCCCTCCACTTT.

This clonotype is a singleton in its sample. An end of the junction differs from the germline gene, which may be a read error. The rearrangement uses TRBV12-3 or TRBV12-4 and TRBJ2-2, with a tentative D call TRBD1 (6 bases). This CDR3 spans 14 amino acids. CDR3 sequence: CASSHKQGSGELCF. In DNA form, the CDR3 reads TGTGCCAGCAGCCATAAACAGGGATCCGGGGAGCTGTGTTTT.

The rearrangement links TRBV5-4 to TRBJ1-2, with D unclear. This CDR3 region has 12 residues. Looked up from germline, CDR1 is SGHNT and CDR2 is YYREEE (reference sequence). Trimming removed 1 base from V and 5 bases from J, with 6 bases in between. The CDR3 protein is CASSLPGYGYTF. Written as DNA, the CDR3 is TGTGCCAGCAGCTTGCCGGGATATGGCTACACCTTC.

Concerning this clonotype: The junction and the germline gene differ at one end; a read error may be behind it. This sequence joins TRBV7-2 and TRBJ1-1, with 9 bases that match TRBD1. Germline V CDR1 and CDR2: SGHTA, FQGNSA. This CDR3 spans 17 amino acids. This chain's CDR3 is CASSHRTGEVGNTEDFF. Here the CDR3 DNA reads TGTGCCAGCAGCCACCGGACAGGGGAGGTAGGGAACACTGAAGATTTCTTT.

The chain carries TRBV28 and TRBJ2-6, with D perhaps matching TRBD1 (7 bases). Trimming took 3 bases from V and 0 from J, leaving 15 bases between them. The germline V gene has CDR1 MDHEN and CDR2 SYDVKM. The CDR3 runs to 18 residues. For the CDR3, the DNA is TGTGCCAGCAGTTTCCCCGGCAGGGGGGACTCTGGGGCCAACGTCCTGACTTTC. Amino acid sequence: CASSFPGRGDSGANVLTF.

This clonotype has a count of ten or more. This chain uses TRBV28 with TRBJ1-6, with TRBD1 matching over 9 bases. After removal of 4 bases from V and 8 bases from J, the junction contained 6 bases not matched to a gene. Germline CDR1 and CDR2: MDHEN and SYDVKM. The CDR3 sequence is 15 residues long. CDR3 loop: CASSSSGQGHSPLHF. The CDR3 DNA reads as TGTGCCAGCAGTTCCTCCGGACAGGGGCATTCACCCCTCCACTTT.

The chain employs TRBV2 and TRBJ2-2; TRBD1 might be the D (5 bases). This CDR3 comprises 14 residues. CDR1 SNHLY and CDR2 FYNNEI come from the germline V gene. With 1 base removed from V and 4 bases from J, the gap between germline ends came to 7 bases. The CDR3 sequence: CASSEVRVTGELFF. The CDR3 coding sequence is TGTGCCAGCAGTGAAGTCAGGGTCACCGGGGAGCTGTTTTTT.

This clonotype was seen more than once but under ten times. The chain combines TRBV29-1 with TRBJ1-1; tentative D call: TRBD1 (5 bases). V was trimmed by 6 bases and J by 2 bases, leaving 22 bases between them. Germline CDR1 SQVTM, CDR2 ANQGSEA. CDR3 length: 16 amino acids. The CDR3 here is CSVGPGLLAKNTEAFF. The CDR3 region has the DNA TGCAGCGTCGGGCCAGGGCTCTTGGCCAAAAACACTGAAGCTTTCTTT.